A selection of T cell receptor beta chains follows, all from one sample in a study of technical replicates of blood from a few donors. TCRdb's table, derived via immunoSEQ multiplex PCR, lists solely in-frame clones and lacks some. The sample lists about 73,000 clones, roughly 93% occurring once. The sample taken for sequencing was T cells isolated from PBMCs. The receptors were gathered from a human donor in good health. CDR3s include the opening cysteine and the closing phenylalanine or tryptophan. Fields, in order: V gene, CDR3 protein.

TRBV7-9	CASQTSGRPYNEQFF
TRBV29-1	CSVTAGAGETQYF
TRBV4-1	CASSLSPSGGTNTGELFF
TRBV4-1	CASSQIDSYQPQHF
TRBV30	CAWSRVRGPTSYEQYF
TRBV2	CALKALGLAVERGSYEQYF
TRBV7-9	CARGTDSPEAFF
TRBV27	CASSLSVRGSYEQYF
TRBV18	CASSPGRTEFPYEQYF
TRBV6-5	CASKSFLSDNEQFF
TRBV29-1	CSVGGGVPSLGGFNEKLFF
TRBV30	CAWTGQGSNIQYF
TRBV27	CASSLSGGAVSEQYF
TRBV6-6	CASSWSYEQYF
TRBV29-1	CSVETGESTYEQYF
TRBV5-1	CASSLDTGNSPLHF
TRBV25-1	CASSEKAQGAQDTQYF
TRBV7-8	CASSLRPGRGKETQYF
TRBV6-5	CASSYGQASNYGYTF
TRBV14	CASGGTAGTQYF
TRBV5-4	CASSLTTLGETQYF
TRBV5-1	CASWEAPWEQYF
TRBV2	CASTDRLEKLFF
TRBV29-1	CSALLEESQPQHF
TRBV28	CASSLVTALYQPQHF
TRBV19	CASRNWDRNTGELFF
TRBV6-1	CASSEVLVGANTEAFF
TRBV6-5	CASSYGTYYGYTF
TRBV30	CAWQLNTGELFF
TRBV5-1	CASSLVAGLYEQYF
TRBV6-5	CASSPWGGTDTQYF
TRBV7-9	CASSYLQGAGEKLFF
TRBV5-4	CASSLDPEQDYEQYF
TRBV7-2	CASRPGTVETQYF
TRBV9	CASSGWTGRGYTF
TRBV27	CASREKPPYEQYF
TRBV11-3	CASSPWTGGNIQYF
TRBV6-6	CASSYSSSGNSYEQYF
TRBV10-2	CASSEQGAYGYTF
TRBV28	CASSFGQGNMNTEAFF
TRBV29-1	CSAGPRQGATNEKLFF
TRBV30	CAWRVGDRAYEQYF
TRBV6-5	CASSYSRQGGRHEQYF
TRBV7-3	CASSILPSTGPHEQFF
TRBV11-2	CASSLSVAGTYEQYF
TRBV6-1	CASSGVSGAYEQYF
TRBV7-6	CASSLVVSGGAGETQYF
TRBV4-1	CASSPGTGSNTGELFF
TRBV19	CASSAEGAGGYTF
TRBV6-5	CASRKKTSGYHEQFF
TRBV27	CASSLGPGGSYEQYF
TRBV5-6	CASSVTPAGQGDYEQYF
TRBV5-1	CASSLAVGGSNEQFF
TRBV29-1	CSVGRNSPAGLSNEQFF
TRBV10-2	CASSESLPFSRDLSYEQYF